The entry below describes one T cell receptor beta chain. The antigen is undetermined. The sample is drawn from a study of post-analysis software for immune sequencing data. In the study overall: Secondary progressive, relapsing-remitting and progressive-relapsing multiple sclerosis were among the included disease courses. Findings and caveats of the study: Under the F measure, samples that were prepared in one batch clustered strongly together. Patients showed TRBV5-6, TRBV5-1 and TRBV20-1 among four to six TRBV segments more frequent than in controls. Among multiple sclerosis patients, normalized Chao1 diversity was significantly below that of controls.

Libraries were made from TCR beta cDNA, and they carried unique molecular identifiers. Researchers reported approximately 480,000 cDNA molecules coming from around 1 to 9.1 million T cells. TCRdb redid the calling of the PCR reads with MiXCR, one entry per CDR3 protein. This table holds 450,000 to 650,000 distinct CDR3 sequences, roughly 45% found once. The CDR3 has 14 amino acids. CDR1 and CDR2 from the germline V gene are SGHVS and FNYEAQ. Deletions cut 3 bases from V and 6 bases from J, with 13 bases between. The sample consisted of blood. This chain connects TRBV7-6 to TRBJ2-3; D gene ambiguous. The sequence came from a girl aged 5-17 years with multiple sclerosis. CDR3 loop: CASSFVGVSDTQYF. The CDR3 DNA reads as TGTGCCAGCAGCTTCGTTGGGGTTTCGGATACGCAGTATTTT.